A selection of T cell receptor beta chains follows, all from one sample in a study of cytomegalovirus exposure and HLA in healthy donors. Produced via immunoSEQ multiplex PCR; TCRdb's table is partial and in-frame only. The sample yields approximately 260,000 clones, about 86% seen once. The sequenced sample was PBMCs. The receptors were sampled from a woman aged 18-29 years in good health and CMV-seronegative. Each CDR3 is given with its conserved first and last residue. The order of the fields is V gene, clone size, D gene, J gene, CDR3 DNA, CDR3 protein. A D gene is named only where the DNA matches it firmly. Clone size, where shown, is once, few, many, or a class for clones that have expanded.

V gene: TRBV6-5
clone size: NA
D gene: NA
J gene: TRBJ2-5
CDR3 DNA: TGTGCCAGCAGCTGGACAGCCCTTTACCAAGAGACCCAGTACTTC
CDR3 protein: CASSWTALYQETQYF

V gene: TRBV13
clone size: NA
D gene: NA
J gene: TRBJ2-7
CDR3 DNA: TGTGCCAGCAGCTTACCAGGGGAGAAGAACGAGCAGTACTTC
CDR3 protein: CASSLPGEKNEQYF

V gene: TRBV29-1
clone size: NA
D gene: NA
J gene: TRBJ1-1
CDR3 DNA: TGCAGCGTTGCGACAGGTGAGATCACTGAAGCTTTCTTT
CDR3 protein: CSVATGEITEAFF

V gene: TRBV10-1
clone size: few
D gene: NA
J gene: TRBJ2-7
CDR3 DNA: TGCGCCAGCAGTGTGAGTGGAGGGATGGGCGAGCAGTACTTC
CDR3 protein: CASSVSGGMGEQYF

V gene: TRBV4-3
clone size: NA
D gene: TRBD2
J gene: TRBJ2-1
CDR3 DNA: TGCGCCAGCAGCCCTGGGACTAGAGTTGGCTCCTACAATGAGCAGTTCTTC
CDR3 protein: CASSPGTRVGSYNEQFF

V gene: TRBV6-1
clone size: NA
D gene: NA
J gene: TRBJ2-7
CDR3 DNA: TGTGCCAGCAGTGATACAGGTTTACTCTACGAGCAGTACTTC
CDR3 protein: CASSDTGLLYEQYF

V gene: TRBV7-9
clone size: NA
D gene: NA
J gene: TRBJ2-7
CDR3 DNA: TGTGCCAGCAGCTTAGCACAGGGCACCTACGAGCAGTACTTC
CDR3 protein: CASSLAQGTYEQYF

V gene: TRBV7-9
clone size: NA
D gene: TRBD1
J gene: TRBJ1-5
CDR3 DNA: TGTGCCAGCAGCTTAGGGGGACAGGGGGATAGCAATCAGCCCCAGCATTTT
CDR3 protein: CASSLGGQGDSNQPQHF

V gene: TRBV5-1
clone size: NA
D gene: NA
J gene: TRBJ2-5
CDR3 DNA: TGCGCCAGCAGCCACAAGACAGGAGGAACAGAGACCCAGTACTTC
CDR3 protein: CASSHKTGGTETQYF

V gene: TRBV5-4
clone size: NA
D gene: TRBD2
J gene: TRBJ2-5
CDR3 DNA: TGTGCCAGCAGCTGGGAGGGGACCACTGAGACCCAGTACTTC
CDR3 protein: CASSWEGTTETQYF

V gene: TRBV29-1
clone size: NA
D gene: TRBD1
J gene: TRBJ2-3
CDR3 DNA: TGCAGCGTCGTACCGACAGGGGAAACGCAGTATTTT
CDR3 protein: CSVVPTGETQYF

V gene: TRBV9
clone size: NA
D gene: TRBD1
J gene: TRBJ1-6
CDR3 DNA: TGTGCCAGCAGCGTTGGAGGGGGCCCCGCCAATTCACCCCTCCACTTT
CDR3 protein: CASSVGGGPANSPLHF

V gene: TRBV10-3
clone size: NA
D gene: NA
J gene: TRBJ1-2
CDR3 DNA: TGTGCCATCAGTGAAAGGACAGACTATGGCTACACCTTC
CDR3 protein: CAISERTDYGYTF

V gene: TRBV30
clone size: NA
D gene: TRBD1
J gene: TRBJ2-1
CDR3 DNA: TGTGCCTGGACTGGACAGGGAGCGTACAATGAGCAGTTCTTC
CDR3 protein: CAWTGQGAYNEQFF

V gene: TRBV28
clone size: NA
D gene: NA
J gene: TRBJ1-2
CDR3 DNA: TGTGCCAGCACCCTAGGGCAGGGGAACTATGGCTACACCTTC
CDR3 protein: CASTLGQGNYGYTF

V gene: TRBV4-1
clone size: NA
D gene: NA
J gene: TRBJ2-4
CDR3 DNA: TGCGCCAGCAGCCAGACTGTGATAGCCAAAAACATTCAGTACTTC
CDR3 protein: CASSQTVIAKNIQYF

V gene: TRBV6-1
clone size: NA
D gene: TRBD1
J gene: TRBJ2-1
CDR3 DNA: TGTGCCAGCAGGCCACAGGGGCCCGCTTCCAATGAGCAGTTCTTC
CDR3 protein: CASRPQGPASNEQFF

V gene: TRBV6-6
clone size: NA
D gene: NA
J gene: TRBJ1-2
CDR3 DNA: TGTGCCAGCAGCCGGGGACTGAGAGACAATAATTATGGCTACACCTTC
CDR3 protein: CASSRGLRDNNYGYTF

V gene: TRBV7-6
clone size: NA
D gene: TRBD1
J gene: TRBJ1-3
CDR3 DNA: TGTGCCAGCAGAAAGACAGGGGGAAACACCATATATTTT
CDR3 protein: CASRKTGGNTIYF

V gene: TRBV4-1
clone size: NA
D gene: NA
J gene: TRBJ1-1
CDR3 DNA: TGCGCCAGCAGCGTACAGGGATTGAACACTGAAGCTTTCTTT
CDR3 protein: CASSVQGLNTEAFF

V gene: TRBV29-1
clone size: NA
D gene: TRBD1
J gene: TRBJ1-4
CDR3 DNA: TGCAGCGGGAGACAGGGTAGTAATGAAAAACTGTTTTTT
CDR3 protein: CSGRQGSNEKLFF

V gene: TRBV29-1
clone size: few
D gene: NA
J gene: TRBJ1-5
CDR3 DNA: TGCAGCGTTGGCTATAGCAATCAGCCCCAGCATTTT
CDR3 protein: CSVGYSNQPQHF

V gene: TRBV30
clone size: NA
D gene: TRBD1
J gene: TRBJ2-2
CDR3 DNA: TGTGCCTGGAGTGTCTGGAGGACAGGAGTCACCGGGGAGCTGTTTTTT
CDR3 protein: CAWSVWRTGVTGELFF

V gene: TRBV11-2
clone size: NA
D gene: NA
J gene: TRBJ2-3
CDR3 DNA: TGTGCCACCGGGGGAGCAGATACGCAGTATTTT
CDR3 protein: CATGGADTQYF

V gene: TRBV2
clone size: NA
D gene: NA
J gene: TRBJ1-1
CDR3 DNA: TGTGCCAGCAGTGCTATCATTTTGAACACTGAAGCTTTCTTT
CDR3 protein: CASSAIILNTEAFF

V gene: TRBV29-1
clone size: once
D gene: NA
J gene: TRBJ2-5
CDR3 DNA: TGCAGCGTTAGACAGTACCAAGAGACCCAGTACTTC
CDR3 protein: CSVRQYQETQYF

V gene: TRBV2
clone size: NA
D gene: NA
J gene: TRBJ2-6
CDR3 DNA: TGTGCCAGTGATGGGGCGCAGAGCTCTGGGGCCAACGTCCTGACTTTC
CDR3 protein: CASDGAQSSGANVLTF

V gene: TRBV5-1
clone size: NA
D gene: TRBD1
J gene: TRBJ2-5
CDR3 DNA: TGCGCCAGCAGCTTGTCCCCTCGACAGGGTGAGACCCAGTACTTC
CDR3 protein: CASSLSPRQGETQYF

V gene: TRBV11-2
clone size: NA
D gene: TRBD2
J gene: TRBJ2-5
CDR3 DNA: TGTGCCAGCAGCTTCCGGACTAGCTTGAAGACCCAGTACTTC
CDR3 protein: CASSFRTSLKTQYF

V gene: TRBV10-3
clone size: NA
D gene: NA
J gene: TRBJ1-1
CDR3 DNA: TGTGCCATCAGTCCCGGGACACTCAACACTGAAGCTTTCTTT
CDR3 protein: CAISPGTLNTEAFF

V gene: TRBV18
clone size: NA
D gene: NA
J gene: TRBJ1-6
CDR3 DNA: TGTGCCAGCTCACCACCCGACAGGACTTATTCACCCCTCCACTTT
CDR3 protein: CASSPPDRTYSPLHF

V gene: TRBV19
clone size: NA
D gene: NA
J gene: TRBJ1-4
CDR3 DNA: TGTGCCAGTAGTGTCGACAGGATTCCACGCCTGGGAGCTAATGAAAAACTGTTTTTT
CDR3 protein: CASSVDRIPRLGANEKLFF

V gene: TRBV4-3
clone size: NA
D gene: NA
J gene: TRBJ1-5
CDR3 DNA: TGCGCCAGCAGCCAAGAATTAGGACAGAGCAATCAGCCCCAGCATTTT
CDR3 protein: CASSQELGQSNQPQHF

V gene: TRBV19
clone size: few
D gene: TRBD1
J gene: TRBJ1-2
CDR3 DNA: TGTGCCAGTAGTGGGGACAGGGGGATCTATGGCTACACCTTC
CDR3 protein: CASSGDRGIYGYTF

V gene: TRBV2
clone size: NA
D gene: TRBD1
J gene: TRBJ2-7
CDR3 DNA: TGTGCCAGCAGTGAAGCCCTGACAGGGACAGGGGGGGCCAGGGACTTC
CDR3 protein: CASSEALTGTGGARDF

V gene: TRBV7-8
clone size: NA
D gene: TRBD1
J gene: TRBJ2-7
CDR3 DNA: TGTGCCAGCAGCTCCTTGGCAGGGGGAACCTACGAGCAGTACTTC
CDR3 protein: CASSSLAGGTYEQYF

V gene: TRBV30
clone size: NA
D gene: NA
J gene: TRBJ2-6
CDR3 DNA: TGTGCCTGGAGTGTACGGGGCTCTGGGGCCAACGTCCTGACTTTC
CDR3 protein: CAWSVRGSGANVLTF

V gene: TRBV5-1
clone size: NA
D gene: TRBD2
J gene: TRBJ2-1
CDR3 DNA: TGCGCCAGCACCTTTACGGGAGGGCCGCCGCATGAGCAGTTCTTC
CDR3 protein: CASTFTGGPPHEQFF

V gene: TRBV28
clone size: NA
D gene: NA
J gene: TRBJ2-1
CDR3 DNA: TGTGCCAGCAGTTCTCCGGGACTGTACAATGAGCAGTTCTTC
CDR3 protein: CASSSPGLYNEQFF

V gene: TRBV6-4
clone size: NA
D gene: TRBD1
J gene: TRBJ2-3
CDR3 DNA: TGTGCCAGCAGTCCACTGGACAGGGGAAGTTCAGATACGCAGTATTTT
CDR3 protein: CASSPLDRGSSDTQYF

V gene: TRBV7-3
clone size: NA
D gene: TRBD2
J gene: TRBJ2-2
CDR3 DNA: TGTGCCAGCAGCTTAGCGGGAGTGACCGGGGAGCTGTTTTTT
CDR3 protein: CASSLAGVTGELFF

V gene: TRBV18
clone size: NA
D gene: TRBD1
J gene: TRBJ1-5
CDR3 DNA: TGTGCCAGCTCGAAGACAGGGGGCTCGCTAACTCAGCCCCAGCATTTT
CDR3 protein: CASSKTGGSLTQPQHF

V gene: TRBV18
clone size: NA
D gene: NA
J gene: TRBJ2-5
CDR3 DNA: TGTGCCAGCTCCCGGGACATCCAAGAGACCCAGTACTTC
CDR3 protein: CASSRDIQETQYF

V gene: TRBV11-3
clone size: once
D gene: NA
J gene: TRBJ2-1
CDR3 DNA: TGTGCCAGCAGCCCTCGGCCTTGGGGGACAACCTACAATGAGCAGTTCTTC
CDR3 protein: CASSPRPWGTTYNEQFF

V gene: TRBV30
clone size: NA
D gene: NA
J gene: TRBJ2-5
CDR3 DNA: TGTGCCTGGAGTGTACAACAGACGTCAGAGACCCAGTACTTC
CDR3 protein: CAWSVQQTSETQYF

V gene: TRBV5-1
clone size: NA
D gene: TRBD2
J gene: TRBJ2-5
CDR3 DNA: TGCGCCAGCAGCTCCAGCGGGAGGGCCGAGGAAGAGACCCAGTACTTC
CDR3 protein: CASSSSGRAEEETQYF

V gene: TRBV27
clone size: NA
D gene: NA
J gene: TRBJ2-5
CDR3 DNA: TGTGCCAGCAATCCTACGGACAGCAACGGGGAGACCCAGTACTTC
CDR3 protein: CASNPTDSNGETQYF

V gene: TRBV5-4
clone size: NA
D gene: TRBD1
J gene: TRBJ2-1
CDR3 DNA: TGTGCCAGCAGCTCCCCGCGGGACAGGGGGAGTAATGAGCAGTTCTTC
CDR3 protein: CASSSPRDRGSNEQFF

V gene: TRBV5-8
clone size: NA
D gene: NA
J gene: TRBJ1-6
CDR3 DNA: TGTGCCAGCAGCCCCGACAACAGGGTATGGAATTCACCCCTCCACTTT
CDR3 protein: CASSPDNRVWNSPLHF

V gene: TRBV19
clone size: NA
D gene: TRBD1
J gene: TRBJ1-2
CDR3 DNA: TGTGCCAGTAACGGACAGGGGAACTATGGCTACACCTTC
CDR3 protein: CASNGQGNYGYTF

V gene: TRBV10-3
clone size: NA
D gene: TRBD1
J gene: TRBJ2-7
CDR3 DNA: TGTGCCATCAGTCGGACAGGGGATATCTACGAGCAGTACTTC
CDR3 protein: CAISRTGDIYEQYF

V gene: TRBV6-5
clone size: few
D gene: NA
J gene: TRBJ1-2
CDR3 DNA: TGTGCCAGCACGGGGGTACATGGCTACACCTTC
CDR3 protein: CASTGVHGYTF

V gene: TRBV28
clone size: NA
D gene: TRBD1
J gene: TRBJ1-1
CDR3 DNA: TGTGCCAGCAGTACACCGGGGGCAGGGGGTACGTCTGAAGCTTTCTTT
CDR3 protein: CASSTPGAGGTSEAFF

V gene: TRBV10-2
clone size: NA
D gene: TRBD1
J gene: TRBJ2-6
CDR3 DNA: TGCGCCAGCAGGACAGGGGGATCTGGGGCCAACGTCCTGACTTTC
CDR3 protein: CASRTGGSGANVLTF